This entry is about one T cell receptor beta chain. This receptor's antigen is unknown. Qualities for individual bases were not recorded, and no much larger clone is one base off. The data stem from a study of PD-1 blockade in mismatch repair-deficient tumors (dated by TCRdb to the late 2010s). About the study as a whole: The trial enrolled 65 to 100 consecutive patients with under 15 mismatch repair-deficient cancer types between 2013 and 2016, all previously treated and progressing. Tumor-associated T cell clones were tracked in the peripheral blood of patients responding to PD-1 blockade by deep sequencing of TCR CDR3 regions. Here is what the overall study found, with its caveats: Tumor-resident clones, often undetectable in blood before treatment, expanded rapidly after pembrolizumab and then contracted, generally before radiologic responses.

Mismatch repair deficiency in every enrolled patient was established by polymerase chain reaction or immunohistochemistry. TCR sequencing was carried out for three patients who responded to pembrolizumab therapy. The phase II trial prospectively evaluated PD-1 blockade with pembrolizumab in advanced mismatch repair-deficient cancers, independent of tissue of origin. Peripheral blood T cell samples were serially collected before and at multiple times after PD-1 blockade was started. The timing of each blood sample was reported as weeks after the first dose of pembrolizumab. The method was the immunoSEQ multiplex PCR assay. Drawn from immuneACCESS, this table holds only the in-frame rearrangements with V and J called that TCRdb kept. Clones are partly lost; checked studies trace under half to an unresolved V gene and leave the rest unexplained. The sample has some 120,000 clones on record, about 88% of them singletons. 10% to 15% of the sample is taken by the ten largest.

V gives up 2 bases and J gives up 3 bases, and the segment between their germline ends measures 8 bases. The germline V gene encodes CDR1 SGHVS and CDR2 FNYEAQ. From its cysteine to its phenylalanine, the CDR3 spans 13 amino acids. CDR3 DNA only is kept here, 39 bases in frame from base 1. The TCR sequence derives from an adult with mismatch repair-deficient cancer. The chain is assembled from TRBV7-6 and TRBJ2-7, with the D segment identity uncertain. The input for sequencing was peripheral blood, taken 72 weeks after starting pembrolizumab. The DNA sequence is as follows: TGTGCCAGCAGCTTACACGACGGCTACGAGCAGTACTTC. Its protein is CASSLHDGYEQYF. The full variable domain, completed from the reference TRBV7-6 and TRBJ2-7 proteins outside the CDR3, reads GAGVSQSPRYKVTKRGQDVALRCDPISGHVSLYWYRQALGQGPEFLTYFNYEAQQDKSGLPNDRFSAERPEGSISTLTIQRTEQRDSAMYRCASSLHDGYEQYFGPGTRLTVT.